One sample yielded the 25 T cell receptor beta chains listed below, sequenced in a study of molecular identifiers for immune sequencing clone quantification. Using its own MiXCR run on the PCR reads, TCRdb lists one record per CDR3 protein. The sample holds about 510,000 distinct CDR3 sequences, about 20% seen once. Material: naive CD8+ T cells from blood, with Jurkat cell RNA spiked in. Subset denoted: FACS-sorted CD8+CD4-CCR7+CD45RA+ naive T cells. All receptors derive from a human donor in good health. Some libraries in this study had Jurkat cell RNA spiked in.

Comments on this clonotype: This clone may be a read error of a much larger clone one base away. The genes are TRBV4-3 and TRBJ2-7; D is unclear. Per germline, CDR1 LGHNA and CDR2 YSLEER. The CDR3 has 15 residues. The CDR3 nucleotides read TGCGCCAGCGGCCAAGAGAAAGGCAACTCCTACGAGCAGTACTTC. Amino acid sequence: CASGQEKGNSYEQYF.

This clonotype was counted at least ten times. The rearrangement joins TRBV19 to TRBJ1-5; D is perhaps TRBD1 (6 bases). V was pared by 3 bases and J by 7 bases, with 19 bases between. The germline CDR1 and CDR2 sequences are LNHDA and SQIVND (reference sequence). The CDR3 is 16 residues long. CDR3 bases: TGTGCCAGTAGTATGGGAGGCGGGGGGGCTTACCAGCCCCAGCATTTT. This sequence encodes CASSMGGGGAYQPQHF. Complete variable domain (other parts from reference TRBV19 and TRBJ1-5): DGGITQSPKYLFRKEGQNVTLSCEQNLNHDAMYWYRQDPGQGLRLIYYSQIVNDFQKGDIAEGYSVSREKKESFPLTVTSAQKNPTAFYLCASSMGGGGAYQPQHFGDGTRLSIL.

Turning to this clonotype: This may be a read error: a much more frequent sequence differs by one nucleotide. The CDR3 ends on some other residue instead of the conserved phenylalanine or tryptophan, so this is likely a read error. The chain employs TRBV4-3 and TRBJ1-1, with unresolved D. CDR3 size: 16 residues. Trimming left V 3 bases short and J 6 bases short, with 20 bases between. Germline V gene sequence: CDR1 LGHNA, CDR2 YSLEER. CDR3 sequence reads: CASSQSSSDPLSEAFS. CDR3 bases: TGCGCCAGCAGCCAGAGTTCATCGGACCCTTTATCTGAAGCTTTCTCT.

This clonotype was picked up one time. This sequence may be a read error, since a much larger clone differs from it by one base. V and J are TRBV4-3 and TRBJ2-1; D may be TRBD1 (5 bases). This CDR3 is 16 amino acids long. CDR1 is LGHNA and CDR2 is YSLEER in the germline V gene. CDR3 region: CASSAIVQGLYNEQSF. Here the CDR3 DNA reads TGCGCCAGCAGCGCAATTGTTCAGGGCCTATACAATGAGCAGTCCTTC.

On this clonotype: Mismatch with germline at one junction end may stem from a read error. This chain links TRBV10-3 with TRBJ1-2; 7 bases agree with TRBD1. The CDR3 contains 16 residues. The germline V gene has CDR1 ENHRY and CDR2 SYGVKD. The CDR3 bases are TGTGCCATCAGTGACCACCTTCAGGGGGTAAACTGTGGCTACACCTTC. Translating gives CAISDHLQGVNCGYTF.

Concerning this clonotype: A single base separates this from a much larger clone, so it may be a read error. The gene calls are TRBV12-3 or TRBV12-4 and TRBJ2-4; a possible D gene is TRBD1 (5 bases). V lost 6 bases to trimming and J lost 4 bases, with 13 bases between them. The CDR3 covers 14 residues. The DNA for the CDR3 is TGTGCCAGCAGCCTTGGACATGCTAAAAACATTCAGTACTTC. It encodes CASSLGHAKNIQYF.

About this clonotype: A much larger clone lies a single base off, so this may be a read error. This chain joins TRBV6-2 or TRBV6-3 and TRBJ2-7, with 12 bases aligning to TRBD2. V shed 7 bases and J 4 bases; nucleotides not matched to a gene: 5. The germline V gene has CDR1 MNHEY and CDR2 SVGEGT. This CDR3 contains 14 residues. The DNA for the CDR3 is TGTGCCAGCAATCAAACTAGCGGGAGGTACGAGCAGTACTTC. Its protein product is CASNQTSGRYEQYF.

The rearrangement joins TRBV6-1 to TRBJ2-7, with a weak D call TRBD1 (5 bases). This CDR3 has 17 amino acids. Germline CDR1 is MNHNS and CDR2 is SASEGT. The V end was cut by 4 bases, the J end by 3 bases, with 22 bases between. The CDR3 is CASSGRGLSYLGYEQYF. In nucleotides, the CDR3 is TGTGCCAGCAGTGGAAGGGGCCTGAGTTACTTGGGCTACGAGCAGTACTTC.

Notes on this clonotype: A much larger clonotype is one base distant, so this may be a read error. The chain combines TRBV10-3 with TRBJ2-7, with D perhaps matching TRBD1 (5 bases). This CDR3 spans 13 amino acids. Germline V gene lookup returns CDR1 ENHRY and CDR2 SYGVKD. CDR3 sequence reads: CAISEDSSYEQCF. The CDR3 nucleotides are TGTGCCATCAGTGAGGACAGTTCCTACGAGCAGTGCTTC.

This clonotype was counted ten times or more. CDR3 sequence reads: CASSWSNTEAFF. CDR3 DNA: TGTGCCAGCAGCTGGTCGAACACTGAAGCTTTCTTT. V gene TRBV7-2 combines with J gene TRBJ1-1; D not resolved. Trimming stripped 4 bases from V and 1 base from J, with 4 bases between. Germline V gene lookup returns CDR1 SGHTA and CDR2 FQGNSA. The CDR3 covers 12 residues.

This sequence joins TRBV7-9 and TRBJ2-7, with D unclear. Trimming took 4 bases from V and 1 from J, leaving 8 bases between them. This CDR3 contains 13 residues. The germline V gene encodes CDR1 SEHNR and CDR2 FQNEAQ (reference sequence). The CDR3 nucleotides are TGTGCCAGCAGCTCGGACGGATCCTACGAGCAGTACTTC. Its translation is CASSSDGSYEQYF.

This chain links TRBV4-1 with TRBJ1-2, with a weak D call TRBD1 (5 bases). Trimming took off 3 bases at V and 0 bases at J, with 17 bases between the two ends. The CDR3 loop spans 17 amino acids. Germline values: CDR1 MGHRA, CDR2 YSYEKL. CDR3 coding DNA: TGCGCCAGCAGCCAGGCTGACAGCCCTAAAGCTAACTATGGCTACACCTTC. Encoded protein: CASSQADSPKANYGYTF.

This clonotype was detected a few times. The genes are TRBV27 and TRBJ2-7; D not certain. CDR1 and CDR2 (germline): MNHEY, SMNVEV (reference sequence). V was pared by 4 bases and J by 0 bases, with 7 bases between. The CDR3 spans 13 residues. The CDR3 protein is CASSSINSYEQYF. In nucleotides, the CDR3 is TGTGCCAGCAGTTCAATCAACTCCTACGAGCAGTACTTC.

This clonotype was seen a few times. This chain links TRBV12-5 with TRBJ2-2, with D maybe TRBD1 (6 bases). CDR1 and CDR2 (germline): LGHNT, FRNRAP. The CDR3 contains 15 residues. Trimming left V 6 bases short and J 4 bases short, with 15 bases between. The CDR3 DNA reads as TGTGCTAGTGGCCCGGACAGACACTTCACCGGGGAGCTGTTTTTT. It is translated as CASGPDRHFTGELFF.

The chain links TRBV27 to TRBJ1-2; 7 bases agree with TRBD1. The germline V gene has CDR1 MNHEY and CDR2 SMNVEV (reference sequence). Germline trimming cut 4 bases from V and 4 bases from J; bases unmatched to any gene: 3. CDR3 length equals 13 residues. DNA of the CDR3: TGTGCCAGCAGTTGGGCAGGGGGCTATGGCTACACCTTC. Amino acids: CASSWAGGYGYTF.

This clonotype was seen a few times. The CDR3 reads CASSLVGGFIEKLFF. As DNA, the CDR3 is TGTGCCAGCAGCTTAGTTGGAGGTTTTATTGAAAAACTGTTTTTT. The rearrangement uses TRBV7-8 and TRBJ1-4, with D unresolved. The CDR3 runs to 15 residues. The ends were cut back, 1 base at V and 7 bases at J, with 13 bases in the middle. Germline loops: CDR1 SGHVS, CDR2 FQNEAQ.

The CDR3 nucleotides read TGTGCCAGCTTCCTCAACTTAGCGGGACCGCCAATCACGCAGTATTTT. As protein: CASFLNLAGPPITQYF. This chain connects TRBV6-6 to TRBJ2-3; the match to TRBD2 covers 8 bases. Germline V gene lookup returns CDR1 MNHNY and CDR2 SVGAGI (reference sequence). V lost 8 bases and J lost 9; bases outside the gene matches: 19. This CDR3 spans 16 amino acids.

This clonotype has more than one count but fewer than ten. The CDR3 is CASRQIGGESEAFF. The CDR3, as DNA: TGTGCCAGCAGGCAAATCGGCGGGGAATCTGAAGCTTTCTTT. The rearrangement joins TRBV11-2 to TRBJ1-1; D gene uncertain. The length of the CDR3 is 14 residues. Per the germline V gene, CDR1 is SGHAT and CDR2 is FQNNGV. Between the trimmed V and J ends, which lost 6 bases and 6 bases, there was a span of 17 bases.

The CDR3 DNA is TGTGCCAGCAGACCCGACGAGGATCAGCGGCCCCAGCATTTT. Translation gives CASRPDEDQRPQHF. The chain joins TRBV6-2 or TRBV6-3 to TRBJ1-5; D is uncertain. The germline CDR1 and CDR2 sequences are MNHEY and SVGEGT. This CDR3 region has 14 residues. Trimming removed 6 bases from V and 9 bases from J, with 18 bases in between.

As regards this clonotype: The junction differs from germline at one of its ends, possibly a read error. The chain couples TRBV29-1 to TRBJ2-2, with 8 bases lining up with TRBD1. The CDR3 has 15 amino acids. CDR1 and CDR2 from the germline V gene are SQVTM and ANQGSEA. CDR3 in DNA: TGCAGCGTGGGCGACAGGGGCCGGAACGCCGGGGAGCTGTTTTTT. Translating gives CSVGDRGRNAGELFF.

Many counts were recorded for this clonotype. This chain joins TRBV29-1 and TRBJ1-1; D is ambiguous. This CDR3 is built from 12 residues. Germline CDR1 is SQVTM and CDR2 is ANQGSEA. V lost 3 bases, J lost 4 bases, and 9 bases lay in between. CDR3 bases: TGCAGCGTTGAGGGCGGCTTCACTGAAGCTTTCTTT. Encoded protein: CSVEGGFTEAFF.

This clonotype was detected many times. The V call is TRBV7-8, the J call TRBJ2-1, with 7 positions matching TRBD2. This CDR3 spans 15 amino acids. Germline V gene data show CDR1 as SGHVS and CDR2 as FQNEAQ. V trimming: 3 bases; J trimming: 8 bases; junction bases outside the gene matches: 10. Here the CDR3 reads CASSFLRTGGDEQFF. As DNA, the CDR3 is TGTGCCAGCAGCTTTCTCAGGACGGGGGGAGATGAGCAGTTCTTC. The full variable domain, completed using reference TRBV7-8 and TRBJ2-1, is GAGVSQSPRYKVAKRGQDVALRCDPISGHVSLFWYQQALGQGPEFLTYFQNEAQLDKSGLPSDRFFAERPEGSVSTLKIQRTQQEDSAVYLCASSFLRTGGDEQFFGPGTRLTVL.

A note on this clonotype: A much larger clone lies one base from this, so it may be a read error. The genes are TRBV7-2 and TRBJ2-7, with D unresolved. Germline V CDR1 and CDR2: SGHTA, FQGNSA. Trimming removed 5 bases from V and 2 bases from J, with 16 bases in between. There are 15 residues in the CDR3. CDR3 residues: CASSPPVIFAYEQYF. CDR3 in DNA: TGTGCCAGCAGCCCACCGGTGATTTTTGCCTACGAGCAGTACTTC.

This clonotype was observed a handful of times. J is TRBJ1-5 and V is TRBV6-2 or TRBV6-3, with 7 bases aligning to TRBD1. With V trimmed by 7 bases and J by 1 base, 4 bases remained unmatched. Germline V gene sequence: CDR1 MNHEY, CDR2 SVGEGT. The CDR3 is 14 amino acids. The chain's CDR3 is CASTPGQSNQPQHF. The CDR3 DNA sequence: TGTGCCAGCACCCCGGGACAGAGCAATCAGCCCCAGCATTTT.

The gene calls are TRBV13 and TRBJ2-5; D might be TRBD1 (7 bases). The CDR3 runs to 14 residues. Trimming took 4 bases from V and 2 from J, leaving 11 bases between them. Germline values: CDR1 PRHDT, CDR2 FYEKMQ (reference sequence). CDR3 sequence reads: CASSSEGQQETQYF. The CDR3 bases are TGTGCCAGCAGCTCGGAGGGACAGCAAGAGACCCAGTACTTC.